This T cell receptor (beta chain) was sequenced for a study of T cell clonotyping in hematopoietic cell transplantation (dated by TCRdb to 2020 to 2023). General notes on the study: A total of 130 to 150 blood samples were collected in the study from roughly 33 consecutive transplant recipients and their related donors. Recruitment of patients ran from late 2015 to early 2017, and follow-up continued until late 2020 or until death.

About this clone itself: Its antigen remains undetermined. No much larger clone exists at a distance of one base, and base qualities are not known.

The junction shows trimming of 3 bases on V and 5 bases on J, and the gene matches do not reach 4 bases of it. The CDR3 runs 14 amino acids, cysteine and phenylalanine included. The read is trimmed to its CDR3 DNA, 42 bases read in frame from base 1. The CDR1 and CDR2 encoded by the germline V gene are MDHEN and SYDVKM. Broader findings and caveats from the paper: The sample size was limited, and CD4 and CD8 repertoire contributions could not be separated because cells were not sorted. Broader TCR repertoire diversity after transplant was predicted by Inverse Simpson Index values from donors and from recipients before transplant. A decrease in recipient TCR diversity was observed after transplant, and a progressive increase in pathologically expanded clonotypes was seen from day 30 to day 180. Only a small fraction of recipient repertoires overlapped donor repertoires, with over 97% appearing de novo at the given depth.

What this sample's time point label stands for: 30 days after allo-HCT. Blood samples were obtained from recipients approximately 28 days before transplant and at days 30, 100 and 180 after transplant. Nuclei Lysis Solution was used to extract genomic DNA from fresh or cryopreserved unfractionated peripheral blood mononuclear cells. The immunoSEQ assay, a bias-controlled multiplex PCR using V- and J-specific primers, was used to amplify TCR beta CDR3 regions from genomic DNA. In a second PCR step, a proprietary barcode and Illumina adapter sequences were attached to the CDR3 amplicons. CDR3 libraries were sequenced on an Illumina MiSeq instrument. The original pipeline was this. Export and quality control were handled in immunoSEQ Analyzer 3.0, while downstream analyses relied on R Bioconductor and Immunarch. Only productive rearrangements in the normalized downsampled data set were used to calculate repertoire metrics. In the normalized cohort, a clonotype counted as pathologically expanded if the clonotype was larger than 5 templates. Repertoire diversity was measured with the Inverse Simpson Index. To capture all clonotypes, the CMV-specificity analyses were run on the non-normalized data set. What TCRdb holds here is the immuneACCESS table cut down to in-frame rearrangements. Part of the clones is not present; checked against another copy, under half of the missing clones reflect an unresolved V gene, and the others are unexplained. V and J calls plus clone size are reproduced from that table; the DNA served to infer D and trimming. A total of about 7,700 clones appear in this sample, about 94% of them only once. Roughly 1.3% of the sample comes from the top ten.

The chain employs TRBV28 and TRBJ1-1; 9 bases in between match TRBD1. This receptor was obtained from a male patient aged 55 to 69 who had an allogeneic stem cell transplant from an unrelated donor, so T cells may come from the graft donor. Some clones in this sample may be carry-over from other donors' samples. Sequencing was performed on peripheral blood mononuclear cells, taken 30 days after allogeneic stem cell transplant. In nucleotides, the sequence is TGTGCCAGCAGTTTTAGGACAGGGGTGACTGAAGCTTTCTTT. Its translation is CASSFRTGVTEAFF.